A single sample gave rise to the 12 T cell receptor beta chains below, sequenced in a study of shared clonotypes between healthy human individuals. Clones were read by immunoSEQ multiplex PCR, and TCRdb kept only the in-frame ones, dropping some. The data contain approximately 500,000 clones, about 72% of them singletons. The specimen was PBMCs. These receptors were obtained from a woman between 40 and 55 years old in good health. Some clones in this sample may be carry-over from other donors' samples.

The CDR3 DNA reads as TGTGCCAGCAGTCTCCACCCGGACAGGGGATCAAACATTCAGTACTTC. Translation: CASSLHPDRGSNIQYF. This chain connects TRBV27 to TRBJ2-4, with 9 bases aligning to TRBD1. Germline V CDR1 and CDR2: MNHEY, SMNVEV (reference sequence). CDR3 size: 16 residues. Trimming cost V 5 bases and J 6 bases; bases outside gene matches: 11.

This clone was observed a single time. This chain joins TRBV11-3 and TRBJ2-1, with TRBD2 matching over 9 bases. The J segment lost 0 bases and the V segment lost 1 base, leaving 1 base of the junction unmatched. This CDR3 region has 16 residues. Germline lookup yields CDR1 SGHNT and CDR2 YENEEA. CDR3 protein: CASSLGTSASYNEQFF. The CDR3 nucleotides are TGTGCCAGCAGCTTAGGGACTAGCGCCTCCTACAATGAGCAGTTCTTC.

V is TRBV14 and J is TRBJ2-1; D perhaps matches TRBD1 (5 bases). The CDR3 contains 14 residues. V lost 2 bases, J lost 6 bases, and 11 bases lay in between. The germline gives CDR1 SGHDN, CDR2 FVKESK. In nucleotides, the CDR3 is TGTGCCAGCAGCCAACTAGGGGCCACCAATGAGCAGTTCTTC. Protein product: CASSQLGATNEQFF.

This CDR3 reads CASSITGLLPYEQYF. The CDR3 DNA follows: TGTGCCAGTAGTATTACCGGGCTTTTACCCTACGAGCAGTACTTC. The chain employs TRBV19 and TRBJ2-7; D uncertain. Trimming removed 3 bases at V and 2 bases at J, with 14 bases between. This CDR3 has 15 residues. CDR1 and CDR2 (germline): LNHDA, SQIVND (reference sequence).

This clone was observed a single time. The chain has TRBV7-9 and TRBJ2-5; D ambiguous. The CDR3 has 14 residues. Germline CDR1 reads SEHNR; CDR2 reads FQNEAQ (reference sequence). The ends were cut back, 5 bases at V and 1 base at J, with 11 bases in the middle. DNA of the CDR3: TGTGCCAGCAGCAACTTGCAACGCCAAGAGACCCAGTACTTC. Protein product: CASSNLQRQETQYF.

This clone was picked up many times. The chain employs TRBV29-1 and TRBJ2-7, with TRBD2 as a possible D gene (6 bases). Per germline, CDR1 SQVTM and CDR2 ANQGSEA. The V end was cut by 2 bases, the J end by 7 bases, with 18 bases between. This CDR3 spans 14 amino acids. The CDR3 DNA reads TGCAGCGTTGAAAAGGAGGGACTCCGGGGGGAGCAGTACTTC. Translating it yields CSVEKEGLRGEQYF.

On this clone: The sample has other DNA sequences that encode this CDR3 too. The chain joins TRBV30 to TRBJ1-5; possible D gene TRBD1, 6 bases. The CDR3 contains 14 residues. Germline CDR1 GTSNPN, CDR2 SVGIG (reference sequence). Trimming shortened V by 1 base and J by 6 bases, and 13 bases separated the two germline ends. CDR3 sequence reads: CAWSALQGSQPQHF. In nucleotides, the CDR3 is TGTGCCTGGAGTGCTTTACAGGGAAGTCAGCCCCAGCATTTT.

The chain has TRBV29-1 and TRBJ2-3, with D possibly being TRBD1 or TRBD2 (5 bases each). The germline gives CDR1 SQVTM, CDR2 ANQGSEA. The CDR3 covers 14 residues. Trimming cost V 5 bases and J 0 bases, with 12 bases left between them. In DNA, the CDR3 is TGCAGCGTTTTGGGGACGTTCAGCACAGATACGCAGTATTTT. It translates to CSVLGTFSTDTQYF.

The CDR3 bases are TGTGCCATCAGTGAGGCAGCGGAAAACAATGAGCAGTTCTTC. This encodes CAISEAAENNEQFF. V is TRBV10-3 and J is TRBJ2-1; a weak D match, TRBD2 (5 bases). This CDR3 has 14 amino acids. Germline V lookup: CDR1 ENHRY, CDR2 SYGVKD. With 2 bases removed from V and 5 bases from J, the gap between germline ends came to 10 bases.

The chain is built from TRBV4-2 and TRBJ2-5; no firm D call. This CDR3 is built from 16 residues. CDR1 is LGHNA and CDR2 is YNFKEQ in the germline V gene. V shed 0 bases and J shed 5 bases, with 16 bases lying between them. The CDR3 loop reads CASSQDPLRGGETQYF. In DNA form, the CDR3 reads TGTGCCAGCAGCCAAGACCCGCTGCGTGGTGGGGAGACCCAGTACTTC.

V gene TRBV29-1 combines with J gene TRBJ1-4; D unclear. This CDR3 contains 12 residues. From germline, CDR1 is SQVTM and CDR2 ANQGSEA. The ends were cut back, 4 bases at V and 5 bases at J, with 8 bases in the middle. This CDR3 reads CSVGTFNEKLFF. In nucleotides, the CDR3 is TGCAGCGTTGGGACCTTCAATGAAAAACTGTTTTTT. Combining the CDR3 with reference TRBV29-1 and TRBJ1-4 gives the whole variable domain SAVISQKPSRDICQRGTSLTIQCQVDSQVTMMFWYRQQPGQSLTLIATANQGSEATYESGFVIDKFPISRPNLTFSTLTVSNMSPEDSSIYLCSVGTFNEKLFFGSGTQLSVL.

The sample holds a few counts of this clone. The J gene is TRBJ2-7, the V gene TRBV6-5; TRBD2 agrees at 9 bases. This CDR3 has 15 amino acids. Germline V gene lookup returns CDR1 MNHEY and CDR2 SVGAGI. The trim removed 4 bases at V and 2 bases at J, leaving 6 bases unmatched. The CDR3 spells CASSSEGLAAYEQYF. CDR3 bases: TGTGCCAGCAGTTCCGAGGGACTAGCCGCCTACGAGCAGTACTTC.